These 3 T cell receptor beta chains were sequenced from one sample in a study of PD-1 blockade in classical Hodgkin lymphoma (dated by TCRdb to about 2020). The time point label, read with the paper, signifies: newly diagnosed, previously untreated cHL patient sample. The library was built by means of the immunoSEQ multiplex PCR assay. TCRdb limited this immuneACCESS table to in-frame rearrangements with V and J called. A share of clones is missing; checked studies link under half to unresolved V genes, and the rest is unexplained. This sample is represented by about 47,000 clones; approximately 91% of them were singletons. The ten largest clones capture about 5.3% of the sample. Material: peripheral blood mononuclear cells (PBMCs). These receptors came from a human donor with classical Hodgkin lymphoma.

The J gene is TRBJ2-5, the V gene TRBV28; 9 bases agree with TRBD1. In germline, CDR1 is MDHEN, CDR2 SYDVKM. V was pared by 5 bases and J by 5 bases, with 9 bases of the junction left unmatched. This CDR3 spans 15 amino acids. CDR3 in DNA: TGTGCCAGCAGTCCCCACAGGGGGCGGATGGAGACCCAGTACTTC. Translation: CASSPHRGRMETQYF.

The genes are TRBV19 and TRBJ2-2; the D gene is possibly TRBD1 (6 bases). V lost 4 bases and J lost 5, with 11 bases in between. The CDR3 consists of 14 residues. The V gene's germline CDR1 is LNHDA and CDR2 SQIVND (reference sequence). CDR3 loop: CASSTARGTGELFF. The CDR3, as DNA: TGTGCCAGTAGTACGGCCAGGGGTACCGGGGAGCTGTTTTTT.

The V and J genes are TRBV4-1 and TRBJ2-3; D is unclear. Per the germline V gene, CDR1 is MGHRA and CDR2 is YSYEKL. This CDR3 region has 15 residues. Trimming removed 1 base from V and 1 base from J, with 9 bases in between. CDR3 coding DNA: TGCGCCAGCAGCCAAGGCGCAGGCGGCACAGATACGCAGTATTTT. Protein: CASSQGAGGTDTQYF.